This T cell receptor beta chain is drawn from a study of blood T cell repertoires in COVID-19. The V and J ends lost 1 base and 1 base respectively, with 11 bases between them. CDR3 length: 16 amino acids. Germline V lookup: CDR1 LNHDA, CDR2 SQIVND (reference sequence). Sequenced by immunoSEQ multiplex PCR; TCRdb stores in-frame clones only, minus some. This table holds 200,000 to 300,000 clones, around nine tenths found once. The sample taken for sequencing was peripheral blood. The chain is built from TRBV19 and TRBJ1-5; no definite D call. The source of this sequence is a young man with active or convalescent COVID-19. The CDR3 DNA reads as TGTGCCAGTAGTATAGGGGCCGGGGAGAGCAATCAGCCCCAGCATTTT. This translates into CASSIGAGESNQPQHF.